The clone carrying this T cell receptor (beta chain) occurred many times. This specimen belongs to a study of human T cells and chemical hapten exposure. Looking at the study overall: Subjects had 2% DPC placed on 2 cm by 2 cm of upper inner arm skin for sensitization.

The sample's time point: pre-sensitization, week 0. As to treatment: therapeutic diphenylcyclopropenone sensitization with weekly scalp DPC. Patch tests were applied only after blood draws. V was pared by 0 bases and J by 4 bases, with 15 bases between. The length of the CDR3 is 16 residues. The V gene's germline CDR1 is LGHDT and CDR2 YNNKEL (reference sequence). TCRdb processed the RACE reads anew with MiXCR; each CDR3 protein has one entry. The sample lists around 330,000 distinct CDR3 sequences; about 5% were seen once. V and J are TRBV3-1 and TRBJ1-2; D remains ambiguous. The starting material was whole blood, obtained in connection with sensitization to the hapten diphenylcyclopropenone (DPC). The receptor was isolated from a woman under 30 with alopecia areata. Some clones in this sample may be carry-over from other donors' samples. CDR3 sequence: CASSQDWGLRGYGYTF. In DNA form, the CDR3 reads TGTGCCAGCAGCCAAGATTGGGGTCTCCGCGGCTATGGCTACACCTTC.